These 32 T cell receptor beta chains share one sample of origin, sequenced in a study of cytomegalovirus exposure and HLA in healthy donors. Researchers ran the PCR with 60 Vbeta and 13 Jbeta primers. Using immunoSEQ multiplex PCR, the repertoire was profiled, and TCRdb retains in-frame clones only, with some absent. In all, the sample yields approximately 130,000 clones. The specimen was PBMCs. Source of these receptors: an older woman in good health and CMV-seronegative.

The chain links TRBV7-6 to TRBJ1-4; no reliable D call. The germline gives CDR1 SGHVS, CDR2 FNYEAQ. The CDR3 runs 12 residues. The germline V and J ends were trimmed by 1 base and 7 bases, with 4 bases remaining between them. The CDR3 protein is CASSLGGEKLFF. The CDR3 DNA follows: TGTGCCAGCAGCTTAGGCGGTGAAAAACTGTTTTTT. The whole variable domain, remainder taken from reference TRBV7-6 and TRBJ1-4, is GAGVSQSPRYKVTKRGQDVALRCDPISGHVSLYWYRQALGQGPEFLTYFNYEAQQDKSGLPNDRFSAERPEGSISTLTIQRTEQRDSAMYRCASSLGGEKLFFGSGTQLSVL.

The chain has TRBV28 and TRBJ2-2, with 13 bases lining up with TRBD2. The CDR3 contains 19 residues. With 5 bases clipped from V and 5 bases from J, the junction kept 14 bases outside the gene matches. The germline gives CDR1 MDHEN, CDR2 SYDVKM. The CDR3 protein is CASSHFLSGTSGKTGELFF. The DNA of the CDR3 is TGTGCCAGCAGTCACTTTTTATCCGGGACTAGCGGGAAGACCGGGGAGCTGTTTTTT.

This chain links TRBV27 with TRBJ1-1, with TRBD1 matching 9 bases. Per the germline V gene, CDR1 is MNHEY and CDR2 is SMNVEV (reference sequence). The CDR3 runs to 15 residues. J was trimmed by 4 bases and V by 4 bases; bases with no gene match: 7. The DNA of the CDR3 is TGTGCCAGCAGTTATACAGGGGGCAAAGGCACTGAAGCTTTCTTT. Translation gives CASSYTGGKGTEAFF.

The V call is TRBV6-1, the J call TRBJ1-4; D unresolved. In germline, CDR1 is MNHNS, CDR2 SASEGT. Trimming cost V 6 bases and J 7 bases, with 12 bases left between them. The length of the CDR3 is 13 residues. The CDR3 region is CASRREVGEKLFF. CDR3 coding DNA: TGTGCCAGCAGGAGGGAGGTTGGTGAAAAACTGTTTTTT.

The chain is built from TRBV9 and TRBJ2-3, with D tentatively TRBD1 (5 bases). The CDR3 is 13 amino acids. V was cut by 3 bases and J by 4 bases, with 9 bases left in between. Germline CDR1 SGDLS, CDR2 YYNGEE. CDR3 region: CASSGLGADTQYF. The CDR3 bases are TGTGCCAGCAGCGGGCTAGGGGCAGATACGCAGTATTTT. Together with reference TRBV9 and TRBJ2-3, the CDR3 gives the full variable domain: DSGVTQTPKHLITATGQRVTLRCSPRSGDLSVYWYQQSLDQGLQFLIQYYNGEERAKGNILERFSAQQFPDLHSELNLSSLELGDSALYFCASSGLGADTQYFGPGTRLTVL.

The chain uses TRBV28 and TRBJ1-2; D gene unclear. CDR3 length equals 15 residues. Germline V CDR1 and CDR2: MDHEN, SYDVKM. With 3 bases removed from V and 0 bases from J, the gap between germline ends came to 11 bases. Here the CDR3 reads CASSLAVKTNYGYTF. The CDR3 DNA reads as TGTGCCAGCAGTTTGGCGGTAAAAACTAACTATGGCTACACCTTC.

This chain uses TRBV2 with TRBJ2-5, with TRBD1 identical over 10 bases. The CDR3 totals 15 residues. The germline CDR1 and CDR2 sequences are SNHLY and FYNNEI. The V segment lost 5 bases and the J segment 9 bases; nucleotides outside the gene matches: 12. The CDR3 DNA reads TGTGCCAGCAGTCGACAGGGGGCTAGCGGAGATGCCCAGTACTTC. It encodes CASSRQGASGDAQYF.

The rearrangement links TRBV28 to TRBJ2-7; the D gene is possibly TRBD2 (6 bases). Trimming took off 7 bases at V and 1 base at J, with 11 bases between the two ends. Germline V gives CDR1 MDHEN, CDR2 SYDVKM. This CDR3 is 13 amino acids long. The DNA of the CDR3 is TGTGCCAGCACCGATGGGGGGTCCTACGAGCAGTACTTC. Its translation: CASTDGGSYEQYF.

In nucleotides, the CDR3 is TGCGCCAGCAGCCCGACGTTCGGGGGGGGAAACACCGGGGAGCTGTTTTTT. Encoded protein: CASSPTFGGGNTGELFF. The rearrangement links TRBV4-1 to TRBJ2-2, with 8 bases matching TRBD2. From germline, CDR1 is MGHRA and CDR2 YSYEKL. The CDR3 contains 17 residues. V dropped 4 bases and J dropped 2; count of bases not matched to a gene: 9.

The CDR3, as DNA: TGTGCCATCAGTGGGCGACAGGGTGGGGACGAGCAGTACTTC. Encoded protein: CAISGRQGGDEQYF. The J gene is TRBJ2-7, the V gene TRBV10-3; 7 bases align to TRBD1. The CDR3 has 14 residues. CDR1 and CDR2 from the germline V gene are ENHRY and SYGVKD. V lost 4 bases to trimming and J lost 5 bases; unmatched junction nucleotides: 8.

The J gene is TRBJ2-1, the V gene TRBV7-9, with 11 bases identical to TRBD2. This CDR3 has 15 amino acids. Germline V lookup: CDR1 SEHNR, CDR2 FQNEAQ (reference sequence). The V segment lost 5 bases and the J segment 6 bases; nucleotides outside the gene matches: 6. The CDR3 nucleotides are TGTGCCAGCAGCAATCTAGCGGGAGGACGCAATGAGCAGTTCTTC. This translates into CASSNLAGGRNEQFF.

This chain uses TRBV7-8 with TRBJ2-1; no reliable D call. The CDR3 runs 14 residues. The V end was cut by 5 bases, the J end by 6 bases, with 14 bases between. The V gene's germline CDR1 is SGHVS and CDR2 FQNEAQ. For the CDR3, the DNA is TGTGCCAGCAGCGCCCCGGGTAGTGGCAATGAGCAGTTCTTC. It translates to CASSAPGSGNEQFF.

The DNA for the CDR3 is TGTGCCAGCAGCCCAGGACAGGACACTGAAGCTTTCTTT. Its protein is CASSPGQDTEAFF. V gene TRBV7-6 combines with J gene TRBJ1-1, with 7 bases aligning to TRBD1. CDR3 size: 13 residues. Per germline, CDR1 SGHVS and CDR2 FNYEAQ. Trimming took 5 bases from V and 3 from J; bases not matched to a gene: 3.

The V gene is TRBV5-1, the J gene TRBJ1-2; D may be TRBD1 (5 bases). The CDR3 covers 16 residues. The germline CDR1 and CDR2 sequences are SGHRS and YFSETQ. The V end lost 0 bases, the J end lost 0 bases, and 12 bases lay between the germline ends. The CDR3 nucleotides are TGCGCCAGCAGCTTGGCAACAGGATTACCTAACTATGGCTACACCTTC. Translated: CASSLATGLPNYGYTF.

The gene calls are TRBV15 and TRBJ2-3; D may be TRBD1 (5 bases). The CDR3 extends over 16 amino acids. Germline CDR1 and CDR2: LNHNV and YYDKDF (reference sequence). With 0 bases removed from V and 2 bases from J, the gap between germline ends came to 12 bases. The CDR3 is CATSRDAAGSTDTQYF. CDR3 bases: TGTGCCACCAGCAGAGATGCGGCAGGGTCCACAGATACGCAGTATTTT.

The chain has TRBV19 and TRBJ1-5, with D uncertain. The V end was cut by 5 bases, the J end by 6 bases, with 11 bases between. Germline CDR1 reads LNHDA; CDR2 reads SQIVND (reference sequence). The CDR3 spans 13 residues. This CDR3 reads CASSAGMRQPQHF. The CDR3 bases are TGTGCCAGTAGTGCGGGGATGCGTCAGCCCCAGCATTTT.

The rearrangement uses TRBV19 and TRBJ1-4; D is ambiguous. V was cut by 6 bases and J by 1 base, with 12 bases left in between. The CDR3 length is 15 residues. Per the germline V gene, CDR1 is LNHDA and CDR2 is SQIVND (reference sequence). This CDR3 is CASRPGRVTNEKLFF. The CDR3 nucleotides are TGTGCCAGTAGACCGGGGAGGGTAACTAATGAAAAACTGTTTTTT.

This chain joins TRBV10-1 and TRBJ1-1; 9 bases are shared with TRBD1. The J segment lost 4 bases and the V segment lost 4 bases, leaving 7 bases of the junction unmatched. The CDR3 length is 15 residues. Germline V gives CDR1 WNHNN, CDR2 SYGVQD (reference sequence). In DNA, the CDR3 is TGCGCCAGCAGTGCCGCGGACAGGGGCCCCACTGAAGCTTTCTTT. The encoded protein is CASSAADRGPTEAFF.

The V gene is TRBV11-2, the J gene TRBJ2-7; 7 bases line up with TRBD1. From germline, CDR1 is SGHAT and CDR2 FQNNGV. The length of the CDR3 is 15 residues. The J segment lost 3 bases and the V segment lost 2 bases, leaving 7 bases of the junction unmatched. CDR3 region: CASSLPRTGSYEQYF. CDR3 DNA: TGTGCCAGCAGCTTACCCCGGACAGGAAGCTACGAGCAGTACTTC.

This chain links TRBV27 with TRBJ1-5, with D perhaps TRBD1 (6 bases). The CDR3 spans 14 residues. The germline V gene encodes CDR1 MNHEY and CDR2 SMNVEV (reference sequence). Trimming pared 2 bases from V and 4 bases from J, leaving 9 bases between. The CDR3 DNA is TGTGCCAGCAGTTTAATCCAGGGGAATCAGCCCCAGCATTTT. Its translation is CASSLIQGNQPQHF.

The rearrangement uses TRBV6-5 and TRBJ1-1, with 9 bases matching TRBD1. Trimming took 5 bases from V and 2 from J; bases not matched to a gene: 6. The length of the CDR3 is 15 residues. Germline V CDR1 and CDR2: MNHEY, SVGAGI. CDR3 sequence: CASSTTGGTNTEAFF. In DNA form, the CDR3 reads TGTGCCAGCAGTACCACAGGGGGCACTAACACTGAAGCTTTCTTT.

This chain links TRBV7-2 with TRBJ2-3; 7 bases line up with TRBD1. CDR1 SGHTA and CDR2 FQGNSA come from the germline V gene. This CDR3 is 14 amino acids long. Trimming took 4 bases from V and 2 from J; bases not matched to a gene: 3. The DNA of the CDR3 is TGTGCCAGCAGCTCGGGGACAGCCACAGATACGCAGTATTTT. This translates into CASSSGTATDTQYF.

The chain combines TRBV2 with TRBJ2-3; TRBD2 aligns across 14 bases. The CDR3 loop spans 18 amino acids. The V gene's germline CDR1 is SNHLY and CDR2 FYNNEI. V shed 7 bases, J shed 6 bases, and the junction held 15 bases outside the gene matches. For the CDR3, the DNA is TGTGCCAGCAAACCAACGGGACTAGCGGGAGAAGTAAGGGATACGCAGTATTTT. Its translation is CASKPTGLAGEVRDTQYF.

This sequence joins TRBV2 and TRBJ2-3; TRBD1 is a possible D gene (8 bases). The CDR3 has 16 amino acids. Per the germline V gene, CDR1 is SNHLY and CDR2 is FYNNEI. Between the trimmed V and J ends, which lost 6 bases and 2 bases, there was a span of 18 bases. CDR3 bases: TGTGCCAGCAGGATGGGGGGGACAGGACACACAGATACGCAGTATTTT. Its protein product is CASRMGGTGHTDTQYF.

This chain's CDR3 is CASRPGTENSPLHF. CDR3 bases: TGCGCCAGCAGACCCGGGACAGAGAATTCACCCCTCCACTTT. V usage is TRBV5-1 and J usage is TRBJ1-6; 7 nucleotides agree with TRBD1. Trimming at V came to 5 bases and at J to 7 bases, leaving 6 bases not matched to a gene. Looked up from germline, CDR1 is SGHRS and CDR2 is YFSETQ. The CDR3 totals 14 residues.

The CDR3 loop is CASSPDSLYYGYTF. The CDR3 DNA is TGTGCCAGCAGCCCCGACAGTCTTTACTATGGCTACACCTTC. V and J are TRBV7-2 and TRBJ1-2; D may be TRBD1 (5 bases). The CDR3 sequence is 14 residues long. Per germline, CDR1 SGHTA and CDR2 FQGNSA. The V end lost 5 bases, the J end lost 3 bases, and 13 bases lay between the germline ends.

The chain recombines TRBV4-1 with TRBJ1-2; the match to TRBD1 covers 8 bases. Trimming removed 0 bases from V and 7 bases from J; junction bases left unmatched: 7. Germline lookup yields CDR1 MGHRA and CDR2 YSYEKL. The CDR3 length is 15 residues. CDR3 in DNA: TGCGCCAGCAGCCAAGATGTTCAGGGGGCCTTTGGCTACACCTTC. Its protein product is CASSQDVQGAFGYTF.

The chain combines TRBV6-1 with TRBJ1-1; 10 nucleotides agree with TRBD1. This CDR3 is 15 amino acids long. Per germline, CDR1 MNHNS and CDR2 SASEGT. Trimming at V came to 3 bases and at J to 3 bases, leaving 4 bases not matched to a gene. DNA of the CDR3: TGTGCCAGCAGTGACAGGACAGGGGGGTACACTGAAGCTTTCTTT. This encodes CASSDRTGGYTEAFF.

For the CDR3, the DNA is TGTGCCAGCAGCCCCCGGGACAGAACCCCAGATACGCAGTATTTT. Translating gives CASSPRDRTPDTQYF. V and J are TRBV7-2 and TRBJ2-3; TRBD1 matches at 7 bases. CDR3 length: 15 residues. CDR1 is SGHTA and CDR2 is FQGNSA in the germline V gene. Trimming took 5 bases from V and 4 from J; bases not matched to a gene: 9.

A note on this clone: A junction boundary mismatches the germline segment, possibly from a read error. This rearrangement joins TRBV7-8 to TRBJ2-5; D unclear. CDR3 length: 11 residues. CDR1 is SGHVS, CDR2 FQNEAQ, per germline. This CDR3 reads CASSHQETQYF. CDR3 bases: TGTGCCAGCAGCCACCAGGAGACCCAGTACTTC.

About this clone: One end of the junction varies from germline; a read error may be responsible. The rearrangement uses TRBV7-7 and TRBJ2-7; 11 bases are a match to TRBD1. The CDR3 contains 13 residues. Germline V gives CDR1 SSHAT, CDR2 FNYEAQ (reference sequence). This chain's CDR3 is CASSLDRGQKQYF. The CDR3 DNA reads as TGTGCTAGCAGCTTGGACAGGGGGCAAAAGCAGTACTTC.

This chain links TRBV15 with TRBJ2-1; 8 bases are shared with TRBD2. Germline assignment: CDR1 LNHNV and CDR2 YYDKDF (reference sequence). CDR3 size: 16 residues. The J segment lost 3 bases and the V segment lost 5 bases, leaving 9 bases of the junction unmatched. The CDR3 coding sequence is TGTGCCACCAGCCGTGGCACTAGCGGATTCTACAATGAGCAGTTCTTC. It translates to CATSRGTSGFYNEQFF.